This TCR beta chain was found in a study of cytomegalovirus exposure and HLA in healthy donors. Study-level points and caveats: Previously analyzed data showed that most TCR beta V segments were productive at a frequency of about 90% or about 30%. Several of the most significant clusters were apparently associated with common viral pathogens in a later analysis. There were approximately 150 TCR beta chains listed as cytomegalovirus-associated. Reported results showed that the classifier diagnosed cytomegalovirus status with high specificity and sensitivity.

With regard to this clone: Its target is unknown.

Use of 60 Vbeta and 13 Jbeta primers characterized the PCR. Here immunoSEQ multiplex PCR was the method, and the copy in TCRdb shows in-frame clones only, minus some. The sample includes 30,000 to 40,000 clones, about 70% of them seen just once. Germline CDR1 is MNHEY and CDR2 is SMNVEV (reference sequence). Trimming removed 6 bases from V and 10 bases from J, with 10 bases in between. CDR3 size: 12 residues. Sample: PBMCs. This chain uses TRBV27 with TRBJ1-6; D is ambiguous. The clonotype was recovered from a man aged 35-49 years in good health and CMV-seropositive. The CDR3: CASSSINSPLHF. The CDR3, as DNA: TGTGCCAGCAGCTCTATTAACTCACCCCTCCACTTT.